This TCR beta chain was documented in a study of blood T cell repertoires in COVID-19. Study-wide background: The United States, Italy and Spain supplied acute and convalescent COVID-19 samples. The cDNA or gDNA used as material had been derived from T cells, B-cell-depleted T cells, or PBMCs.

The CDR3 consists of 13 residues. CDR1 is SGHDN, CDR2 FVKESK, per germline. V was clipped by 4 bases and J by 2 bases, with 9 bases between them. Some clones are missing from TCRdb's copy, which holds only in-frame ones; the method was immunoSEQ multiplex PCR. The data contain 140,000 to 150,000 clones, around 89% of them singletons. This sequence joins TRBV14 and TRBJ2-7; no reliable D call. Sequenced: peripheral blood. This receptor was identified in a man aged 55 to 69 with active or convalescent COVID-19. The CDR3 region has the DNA TGTGCCAGCAGCCCATTACAAACCTACGAGCAGTACTTC. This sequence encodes CASSPLQTYEQYF.